Listed below are T cell receptor beta chains from one sample, sequenced in a study of T cells in Graves' hyperthyroidism and ophthalmopathy. One entry per CDR3 protein, called by TCRdb with MiXCR from the multiplex PCR reads. The repertoire holds around 600,000 distinct CDR3 sequences, with 40% to 55% as singletons. The sequenced sample was peripheral blood or thyroid tissue (not recorded which). Receptors originate from an adult man with Graves' disease, either hyperthyroidism or ophthalmopathy (not recorded which). The CDR3 runs from the conserved cysteine through the conserved F or W.

len,v_gene,j_gene,CDR3aa
12,TRBV29-1,TRBJ1-2,CSVHQGGDGYTF
16,TRBV15,TRBJ2-1,CATSSLRGSGYNEQFF
16,TRBV2,TRBJ2-7,CASSAGTTGTGEAQYF
18,TRBV2,TRBJ2-5,CASKKRGLAGPPQETQYF
14,TRBV10-2,TRBJ1-1,CASSDTGGVTEAFF
14,TRBV9,TRBJ1-2,CASSVAASTGGYTF
13,TRBV2,TRBJ1-2,CASSEMADYGYTF
14,TRBV6-6,TRBJ1-4,CASSPSEDNEKLFF
15,TRBV20-1,TRBJ1-6,CSARAPGGWGSPLHF
15,TRBV12-3/TRBV12-4,TRBJ1-2,CASTSMTDFNYGYTF
15,TRBV12-3/TRBV12-4,TRBJ1-5,CASRRGLNSNQPQHF
13,TRBV12-3/TRBV12-4,TRBJ2-7,CASSLQRTSEQYF
14,TRBV7-9,TRBJ1-6,CASTGQGDNSPLHF
15,TRBV10-3,TRBJ2-6,CAISYEGRGANVLTF
12,TRBV2,TRBJ1-1,CASSEGGDEAFF
14,TRBV7-2,TRBJ1-4,CASSPRGVDEKLFF